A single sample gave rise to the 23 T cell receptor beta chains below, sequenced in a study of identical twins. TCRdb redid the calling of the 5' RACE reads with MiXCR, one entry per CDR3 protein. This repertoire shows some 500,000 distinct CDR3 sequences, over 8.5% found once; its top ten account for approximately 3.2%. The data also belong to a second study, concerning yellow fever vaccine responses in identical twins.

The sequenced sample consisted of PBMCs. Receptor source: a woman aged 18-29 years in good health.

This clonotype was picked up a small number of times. This CDR3 reads CASSYGLAGRQFF. The CDR3 DNA reads TGTGCCAGCAGTTACGGACTAGCGGGACGGCAGTTCTTC. The chain recombines TRBV12-3 or TRBV12-4 with TRBJ2-1; the match to TRBD2 covers 12 bases. This CDR3 has 13 amino acids. After removal of 4 bases from V and 12 bases from J, the junction contained 4 bases not matched to a gene.

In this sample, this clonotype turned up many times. The CDR3 bases are TGCAGTGCTAGGGTACTAGCGGGAGTTATCAATGAGCAGTTCTTC. Its translation: CSARVLAGVINEQFF. The rearrangement joins TRBV20-1 to TRBJ2-1; 11 bases align to TRBD2. J was trimmed by 6 bases and V by 3 bases; bases with no gene match: 7. The CDR3 totals 15 residues. CDR1 and CDR2 from the germline V gene are DFQATT and SNEGSKA (reference sequence).

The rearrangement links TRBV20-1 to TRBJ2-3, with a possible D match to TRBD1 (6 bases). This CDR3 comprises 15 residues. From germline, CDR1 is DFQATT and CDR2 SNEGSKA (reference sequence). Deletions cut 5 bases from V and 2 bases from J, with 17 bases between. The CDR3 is CSAVGVQGYTDTQYF. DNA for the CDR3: TGCAGTGCTGTTGGGGTCCAGGGGTACACAGATACGCAGTATTTT.

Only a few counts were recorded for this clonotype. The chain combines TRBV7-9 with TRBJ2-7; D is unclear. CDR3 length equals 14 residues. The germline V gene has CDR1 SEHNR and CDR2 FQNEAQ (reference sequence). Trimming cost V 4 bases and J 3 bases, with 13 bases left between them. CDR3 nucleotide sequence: TGTGCCAGCAGCTCCAAGGGTAACGACTACGAGCAGTACTTC. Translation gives CASSSKGNDYEQYF.

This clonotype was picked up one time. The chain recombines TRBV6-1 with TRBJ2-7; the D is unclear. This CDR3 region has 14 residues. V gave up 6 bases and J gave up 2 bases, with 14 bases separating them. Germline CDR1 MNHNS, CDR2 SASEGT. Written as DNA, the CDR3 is TGTGCCAGCAGCCGAGAAGTTATCCCCTACGAGCAGTACTTC. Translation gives CASSREVIPYEQYF.

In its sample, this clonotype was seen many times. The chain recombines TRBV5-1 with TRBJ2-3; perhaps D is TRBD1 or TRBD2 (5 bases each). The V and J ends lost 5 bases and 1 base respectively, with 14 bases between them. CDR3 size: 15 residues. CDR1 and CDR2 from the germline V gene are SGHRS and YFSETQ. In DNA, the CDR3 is TGCGCCAGCAGACTATCCGGGGACCGCACAGATACGCAGTATTTT. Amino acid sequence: CASRLSGDRTDTQYF. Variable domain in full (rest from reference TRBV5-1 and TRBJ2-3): KAGVTQTPRYLIKTRGQQVTLSCSPISGHRSVSWYQQTPGQGLQFLFEYFSETQRNKGNFPGRFSGRQFSNSRSEMNVSTLELGDSALYLCASRLSGDRTDTQYFGPGTRLTVL.

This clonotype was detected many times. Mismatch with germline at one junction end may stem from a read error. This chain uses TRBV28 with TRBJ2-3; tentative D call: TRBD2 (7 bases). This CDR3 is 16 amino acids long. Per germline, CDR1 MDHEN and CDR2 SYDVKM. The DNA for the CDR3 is TGTGCCAGCAGTCCCCGTAGAGGGGGGGGCACGGATACGCAGTATTTT. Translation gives CASSPRRGGGTDTQYF.

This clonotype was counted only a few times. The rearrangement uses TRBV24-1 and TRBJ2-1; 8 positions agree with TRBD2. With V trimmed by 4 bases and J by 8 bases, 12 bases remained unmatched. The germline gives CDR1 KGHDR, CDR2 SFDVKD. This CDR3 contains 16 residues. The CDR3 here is CATSEPALSGKDEQFF. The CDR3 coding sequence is TGTGCCACCAGTGAACCCGCCCTTAGCGGGAAAGATGAGCAGTTCTTC.

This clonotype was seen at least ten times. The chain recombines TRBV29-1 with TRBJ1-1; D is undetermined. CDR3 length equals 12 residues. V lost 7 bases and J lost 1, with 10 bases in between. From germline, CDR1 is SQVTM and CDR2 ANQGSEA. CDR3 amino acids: CSAGGRNTEAFF. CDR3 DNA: TGCAGCGCCGGTGGGCGGAACACTGAAGCTTTCTTT. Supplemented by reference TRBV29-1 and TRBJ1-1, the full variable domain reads SAVISQKPSRDICQRGTSLTIQCQVDSQVTMMFWYRQQPGQSLTLIATANQGSEATYESGFVIDKFPISRPNLTFSTLTVSNMSPEDSSIYLCSAGGRNTEAFFGQGTRLTVV.

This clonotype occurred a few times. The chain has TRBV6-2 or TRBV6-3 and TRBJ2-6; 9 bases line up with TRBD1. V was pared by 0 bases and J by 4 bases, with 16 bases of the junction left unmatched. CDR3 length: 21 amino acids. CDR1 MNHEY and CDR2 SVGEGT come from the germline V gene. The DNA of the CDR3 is TGTGCCAGCAGTTACTCCCCCTTTGGTGGGACAGGGAGGTCCGGGGCCAACGTCCTGACTTTC. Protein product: CASSYSPFGGTGRSGANVLTF.

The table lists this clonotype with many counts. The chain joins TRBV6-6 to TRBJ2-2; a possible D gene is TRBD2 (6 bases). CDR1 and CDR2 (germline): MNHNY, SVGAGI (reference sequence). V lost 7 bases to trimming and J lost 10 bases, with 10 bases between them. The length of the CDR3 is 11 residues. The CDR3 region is CASTWEVELFF. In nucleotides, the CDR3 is TGTGCCAGCACCTGGGAGGTGGAGCTGTTTTTT.

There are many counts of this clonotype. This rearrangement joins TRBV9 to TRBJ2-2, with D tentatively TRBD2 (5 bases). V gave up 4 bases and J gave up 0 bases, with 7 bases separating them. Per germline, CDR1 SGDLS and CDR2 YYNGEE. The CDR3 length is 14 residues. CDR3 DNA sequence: TGTGCCAGCAGCCCCGGGACGAACACCGGGGAGCTGTTTTTT. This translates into CASSPGTNTGELFF. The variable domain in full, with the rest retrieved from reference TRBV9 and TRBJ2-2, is DSGVTQTPKHLITATGQRVTLRCSPRSGDLSVYWYQQSLDQGLQFLIQYYNGEERAKGNILERFSAQQFPDLHSELNLSSLELGDSALYFCASSPGTNTGELFFGEGSRLTVL.

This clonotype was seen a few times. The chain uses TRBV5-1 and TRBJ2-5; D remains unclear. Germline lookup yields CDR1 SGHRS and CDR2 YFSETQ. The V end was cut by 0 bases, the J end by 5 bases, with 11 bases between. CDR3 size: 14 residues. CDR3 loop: CASSLEGKGETQYF. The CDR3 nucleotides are TGCGCCAGCAGCTTGGAAGGGAAAGGGGAGACCCAGTACTTC.

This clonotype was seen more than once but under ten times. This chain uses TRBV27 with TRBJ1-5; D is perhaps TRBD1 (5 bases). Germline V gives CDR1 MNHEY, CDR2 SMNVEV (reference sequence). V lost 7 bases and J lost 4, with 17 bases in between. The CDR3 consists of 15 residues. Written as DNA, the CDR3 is TGTGCCAGCATACCCTATCAGGGTTCGAATCAGCCCCAGCATTTT. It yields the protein CASIPYQGSNQPQHF.

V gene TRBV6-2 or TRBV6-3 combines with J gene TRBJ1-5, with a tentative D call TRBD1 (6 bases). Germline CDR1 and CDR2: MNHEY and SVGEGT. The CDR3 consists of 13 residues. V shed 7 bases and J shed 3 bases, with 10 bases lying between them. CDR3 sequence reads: CASTDRPNQPQHF. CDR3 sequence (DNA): TGTGCCAGCACCGACAGGCCCAATCAGCCCCAGCATTTT.

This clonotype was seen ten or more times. The CDR3: CASSEVGLGNTGELFF. The CDR3 DNA reads as TGTGCCAGCAGTGAGGTCGGTCTCGGGAACACCGGGGAGCTGTTTTTT. The V and J genes are TRBV2 and TRBJ2-2; D remains ambiguous. V was trimmed by 3 bases and J by 1 base, leaving 12 bases between them. The germline gives CDR1 SNHLY, CDR2 FYNNEI. CDR3 length: 16 amino acids.

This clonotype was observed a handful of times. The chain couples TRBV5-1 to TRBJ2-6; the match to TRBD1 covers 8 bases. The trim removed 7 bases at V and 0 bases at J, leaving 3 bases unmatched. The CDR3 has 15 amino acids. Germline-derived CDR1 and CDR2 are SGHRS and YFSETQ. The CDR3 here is CASGGQGSGANVLTF. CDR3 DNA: TGCGCCAGCGGAGGACAGGGCTCTGGGGCCAACGTCCTGACTTTC.

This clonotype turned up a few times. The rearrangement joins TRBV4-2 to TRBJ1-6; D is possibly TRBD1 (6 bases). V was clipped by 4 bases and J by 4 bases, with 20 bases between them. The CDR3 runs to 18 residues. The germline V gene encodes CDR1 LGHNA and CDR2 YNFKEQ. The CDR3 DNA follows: TGTGCCAGCAGCCGGGGCGGGTCGCAAGGGGGATATAATTCACCCCTCCACTTT. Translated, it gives CASSRGGSQGGYNSPLHF.

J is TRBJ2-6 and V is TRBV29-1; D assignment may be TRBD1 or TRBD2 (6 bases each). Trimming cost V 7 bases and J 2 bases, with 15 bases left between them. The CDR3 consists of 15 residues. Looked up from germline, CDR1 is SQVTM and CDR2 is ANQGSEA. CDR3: CSARGQGAGANVLTF. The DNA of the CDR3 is TGCAGCGCCCGGGGGCAAGGGGCTGGGGCCAACGTCCTGACTTTC.

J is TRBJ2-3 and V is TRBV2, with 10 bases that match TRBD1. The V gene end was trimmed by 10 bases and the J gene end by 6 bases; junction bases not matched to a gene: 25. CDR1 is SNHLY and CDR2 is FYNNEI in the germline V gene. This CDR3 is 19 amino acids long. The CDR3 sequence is CAICPGQGGVGGPRDTQYF. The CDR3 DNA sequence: TGTGCCATCTGTCCTGGACAGGGGGGAGTCGGGGGCCCCCGGGATACGCAGTATTTT.

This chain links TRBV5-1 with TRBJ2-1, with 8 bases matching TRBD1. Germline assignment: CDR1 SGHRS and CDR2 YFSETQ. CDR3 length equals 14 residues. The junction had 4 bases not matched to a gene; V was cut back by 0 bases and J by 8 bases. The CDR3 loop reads CASSLVQGAYEQFF. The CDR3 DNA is TGCGCCAGCAGCTTGGTGCAGGGGGCTTATGAGCAGTTCTTC.

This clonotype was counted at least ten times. The CDR3 is CASSQVSTGNGYTF. The DNA of the CDR3 is TGCGCCAGCAGCCAAGTAAGCACAGGGAACGGCTACACCTTC. The J gene is TRBJ1-2, the V gene TRBV4-3, with D possibly being TRBD1 (6 bases). The CDR3 is 14 amino acids. Trimming pared 1 base from V and 8 bases from J, leaving 14 bases between. In germline, CDR1 is LGHNA, CDR2 YSLEER.

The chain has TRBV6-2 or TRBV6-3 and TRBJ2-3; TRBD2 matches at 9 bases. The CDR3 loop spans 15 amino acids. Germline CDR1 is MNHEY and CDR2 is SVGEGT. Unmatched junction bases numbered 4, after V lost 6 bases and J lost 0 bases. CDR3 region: CASRRLAESTDTQYF. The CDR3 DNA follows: TGTGCCAGCAGACGACTAGCGGAGAGCACAGATACGCAGTATTTT.